This note documents a single T cell receptor beta chain sequence. This clone was found a few times. The specificity of this receptor is unknown. Base quality data are lacking; no much larger clone is found one base away. The donors were healthy, HIV-negative adults with no recently reported acute infections or vaccinations. All donors were Caucasian adults living in Nashville, Tennessee, USA. CD4+ T cells were enriched through magnetic negative selection, after which naive cells were positively selected on CD45RA and the remaining negative fraction served as the memory subset. Blood was obtained by leukapheresis, after which PBMCs were separated by Ficoll-Histopaque density gradient centrifugation and cryopreserved in liquid nitrogen vapor phase. Analytical flow cytometry was used to check the purity and quantity of each magnetically sorted T cell population. Genomic DNA was isolated from every sorted fraction and measured by UV absorbance on a Nanodrop 2000c.

As encoded in the germline V gene (reference sequence), CDR1 is SGHNT while CDR2 is YYREEE. Relative to germline, V is 3 bases shorter and J is 0 bases shorter, with 6 bases between their ends. The CDR3 has 13 amino acids, counting the end cysteine and phenylalanine. CDR3 DNA is the only sequence kept; it has 39 bases, read in frame from the first base. TCR CDR3 regions were amplified from genomic DNA by multiplex PCR using the deep immunoSEQ assay. Extracted genomic DNA from each cell subset was spread evenly across all wells of several immunoSEQ 96-well plates, with each plate serving as a replicate. Each replicate PCR for sorted subsets received roughly 0.2 ug genomic DNA, equal to 28,000 or so T cell genomes. Purified libraries were quantified with a Qubit 3.0 fluorometer, sized on a Bioanalyzer 2100, and re-quantified with the KAPA Library Quantification kit. A separate single-read 150-cycle Illumina NextSeq 550 flow cell was used to sequence each immunoSEQ 96-well plate. Regarding the original processing steps: Because the immunoSEQ output held only junctional sequences and lacked quality scores, the filtering could not match the filtering applied to full-length reads. To assign V/J genes and CDR3, sequences were annotated using PyIR, a Python wrapper for IgBLAST v1.9, with IMGT germline references. Reads were removed for weak V/J assignments (E-value above 1e-6), missing CDR3, stop codons, out-of-frame junctions, or ambiguous translated residues. V3J clonotypes were defined by identical inferred V gene, J gene, and CDR3 amino acid sequence. Percentage overlap between repertoires was computed as shared unique clonotypes divided by the size of the smaller repertoire. Three approaches were used to assess repertoire richness: RTK rarefaction, the Chao1 estimator, and Recon v2.1 estimates of unobserved clonotypes. Generation probabilities for all TCRbeta clonotypes obtained by the gDNA method from a few donors were computed using OLGA. TCRdb obtained this table from immuneACCESS and retained in-frame rearrangements with V and J assigned. These tables miss some clones; where compared with another copy, unresolved V genes account for less than half of the shortfall, and the remainder is unexplained. The D gene and trimming were derived from the DNA, and the V and J assignments and clone size from that table. The sample records approximately 1,500,000 clones, approximately 98% of which are singletons. The ten largest clones capture 0.45% of the sample.

The record originates from a study of shared clonotypes between healthy human individuals (dated by TCRdb to 2020 to 2022). Regarding the complete study: The cohort included three men and two women between 18 and 49 years of age. For each donor, CD4 naive and CD4 memory were each given three plates, CD8 naive was given two plates, and CD8 memory was given one plate. To estimate repertoire size and how much clonotypes are shared between individuals, the study performed deep sequencing of blood TCR repertoires from roughly five healthy adults. Different laboratories and diverse techniques were used to prepare libraries and sequence TCR repertoires, to increase sequencing depth and limit assay-specific biases. Between about 0.8 and 9 billion PBMCs per donor were obtained by leukapheresis.

The study at large found these results: Higher generation probabilities were observed for clonotypes shared by all four sorted-subset donors than for non-shared clonotypes. The genetic and exposure-history diversity represented was limited by the small number of donors. Sampling was restricted to blood, and TCR repertoires in tissue are likely to differ from TCR repertoires in blood. Based on pairwise subsampling, the degree of clonotype sharing among donors was expected to be affected by sequencing depth. Incomplete sequencing was indicated by rarefaction of sorted-subset datasets, despite the large sequencing depth. Sharing across four donors was observed for about 5% of naive CD4, over 3% of naive CD8, roughly 2.4% of memory CD4, and around 0.4% of memory CD8 clonotypes. Estimated clonotype richness was generally larger for naive than for memory subsets.

This clonotype was sampled from a man aged 25-40 years in good health. The chain is assembled from TRBV5-4 and TRBJ1-2, with the D gene call left open. Material: naive CD4+ T cells sorted from blood. In light of the paper, this sample's cell subset or site label describes: CD45RA+ positively selected. CDR3 region: CASSSQPNYGYTF. Here is the DNA: TGTGCCAGCAGCTCACAACCTAACTATGGCTACACCTTC.